This TCR beta chain was sequenced during a study of blood T cell repertoires in COVID-19. Whole-study context: Material from acute and convalescent COVID-19 was sourced from the United States, Italy and Spain.

Participant ages covered roughly 18 to 90 years across some 25 US areas. Within 2 weeks before study entry, exposed participants met a COVID-19 case. Germline CDR1 is MGHRA and CDR2 is YSYEKL. The V gene end was trimmed by 1 base and the J gene end by 7 bases; junction bases not matched to a gene: 15. The CDR3 sequence is 17 residues long. In its sample, this clone was seen a few times. Method: immunoSEQ multiplex PCR; TCRdb's copy keeps in-frame clones and lacks some. Seen here are 320,000 or so clones, 85% observed once, and the top ten hold around 1.8%. Input material: PBMCs or T cells enriched from blood (not recorded which). This clonotype was obtained from a young woman who had been exposed to COVID-19. The V and J genes are TRBV4-1 and TRBJ1-2; TRBD1 matches 7 bases. The DNA for the CDR3 is TGCGCCAGCAGCCAAGTAAGAGGGGAACGACAGGGTCGTGGCTACACCTTC. It yields the protein CASSQVRGERQGRGYTF.